This TCR beta chain was recorded in a study of breast tumors, draining lymph nodes, adjacent tissues. Notes on the study in general: Data only fit, rather than demonstrated, lymph node origin of most tumor T cells. The data were judged consistent with most tumor T cells coming from lymph node and expanding in tumor. Compared with basal-like, luminal-like tumors shared significantly more repertoire with nontumor tissue. Tumors had less TCR diversity than lymph nodes, more than nontumor tissue.

Germline loops: CDR1 DFQATT, CDR2 SNEGSKA (reference sequence). V lost 7 bases and J lost 9; bases outside the gene matches: 20. The CDR3 has 16 residues. This clonotype was picked up many times. Antigen unknown. TCRdb independently ran MiXCR on the multiplex PCR reads; one entry per CDR3 protein. This table has around 250,000 distinct CDR3 sequences, roughly a third appearing once. Axillary draining lymph nodes of breast cancer patients supplied the node samples. This TCR was sampled from a female donor with breast cancer. Some clones in this sample may be carry-over from other donors' samples. The sample comprised axillary lymph node tissue. The chain joins TRBV20-1 to TRBJ2-7; 11 bases are a match to TRBD2. The CDR3 coding sequence is TGCAGTGGCGTCGGCGGGACTAGCGGAGTTCGTACGCGGCAGTACTTC. This codes for CSGVGGTSGVRTRQYF.